These 6 T cell receptor beta chains came from one sample sequenced in a study of T cells in Graves' hyperthyroidism and ophthalmopathy (dated by TCRdb to the late 2010s). Libraries were built with multiplex PCR. Sequenced on an Illumina HiSeq 2000. The TCR beta CDR3 regions were amplified from RNA transcripts. The first round of RT-PCR for the TCR CDR3 was performed with the HTBI primer set and the Qiagen OneStep RT-PCR kit. TCRdb itself trimmed the public reads at Q25 with fastp, ran MiXCR and retained productive beta chains. All rows with the same CDR3 protein become a single entry with the most common DNA and genes. The sample table shows a few hundred thousand distinct CDR3 sequences, and about 18% are seen once. The biggest ten clones account for over 35% of the sample. Sequencing was done on a sample of blood. These receptors originate from a man younger than 35 with Graves' ophthalmopathy.

This clonotype was counted many times. The chain links TRBV6-1 to TRBJ1-6, with a tentative D call TRBD1 (5 bases). Germline V CDR1 and CDR2: MNHNS, SASEGT. The CDR3 loop spans 16 amino acids. V lost 2 bases and J 9 bases, leaving 17 bases between the germline ends. The CDR3 sequence: CASSERTIQVGSPLHF. As DNA, the CDR3 is TGTGCCAGCAGTGAACGGACAATACAAGTAGGTTCACCCCTCCACTTT.

Comments on this clonotype: A much more abundant neighbour one base away suggests this may be a read error. The chain carries TRBV2 and TRBJ1-3, with D uncertain. The ends were cut back, 4 bases at V and 4 bases at J, with 11 bases in the middle. CDR3 length: 14 amino acids. Germline lookup yields CDR1 SNHLY and CDR2 FYNNEI. The CDR3 region is CASSGPTPGNTIYF. The CDR3 region has the DNA TGTGCCAGCAGTGGCCCGACACCAGGAAACACCATATATTTT.

V and J are TRBV20-1 and TRBJ1-2; D possibly corresponds to TRBD1 (5 bases). Germline V gene lookup returns CDR1 DFQATT and CDR2 SNEGSKA (reference sequence). The CDR3 spans 14 residues. Deletions cut 5 bases from V and 1 base from J, with 14 bases between. The CDR3 sequence: CSARRDLDNYGYTF. Written as DNA, the CDR3 is TGCAGTGCTCGACGGGACCTTGATAACTATGGCTACACCTTC.

This clonotype was seen ten or more times. The rearrangement uses TRBV29-1 and TRBJ2-1, with 12 bases matching TRBD1. Per germline, CDR1 SQVTM and CDR2 ANQGSEA. The CDR3 covers 13 residues. The V segment lost 8 bases and the J segment 7 bases; nucleotides outside the gene matches: 6. The CDR3 DNA reads as TGCAGCACTGTGGGACAGGGGGCGAATGAGCAGTTCTTC. This gives the protein CSTVGQGANEQFF.

This clonotype was observed many times. The chain carries TRBV7-2 and TRBJ1-1, with 7 bases matching TRBD1. Trimming removed 6 bases from V and 6 bases from J; junction bases left unmatched: 4. The CDR3 has 12 residues. Germline lookup yields CDR1 SGHTA and CDR2 FQGNSA. The CDR3 region is CASRGTVAEAFF. The CDR3 DNA reads as TGTGCCAGCAGAGGGACAGTAGCTGAAGCTTTCTTT.

This clonotype was counted a single time. V and J are TRBV5-6 and TRBJ1-2; D remains ambiguous. Per germline, CDR1 SGHDT and CDR2 YYEEEE. This CDR3 has 15 amino acids. Trimming shortened V by 0 bases and J by 4 bases, and 13 bases separated the two germline ends. This CDR3 reads CASSLGSSASYGYTF. CDR3 coding DNA: TGTGCCAGCAGCTTGGGAAGTTCGGCTAGCTATGGCTACACCTTC.